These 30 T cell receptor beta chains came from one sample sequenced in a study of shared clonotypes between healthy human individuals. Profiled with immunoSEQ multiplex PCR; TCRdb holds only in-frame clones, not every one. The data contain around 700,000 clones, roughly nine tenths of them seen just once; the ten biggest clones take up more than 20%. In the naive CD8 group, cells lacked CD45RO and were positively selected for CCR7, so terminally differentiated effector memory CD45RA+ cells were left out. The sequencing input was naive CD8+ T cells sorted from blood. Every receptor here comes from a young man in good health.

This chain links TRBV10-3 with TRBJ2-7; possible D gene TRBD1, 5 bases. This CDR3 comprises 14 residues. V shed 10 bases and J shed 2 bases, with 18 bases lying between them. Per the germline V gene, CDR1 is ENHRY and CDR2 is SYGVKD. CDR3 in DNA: TGTGCCACAATTTACGAGTCAGGGCCCTACGAGCAGTACTTC. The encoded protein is CATIYESGPYEQYF.

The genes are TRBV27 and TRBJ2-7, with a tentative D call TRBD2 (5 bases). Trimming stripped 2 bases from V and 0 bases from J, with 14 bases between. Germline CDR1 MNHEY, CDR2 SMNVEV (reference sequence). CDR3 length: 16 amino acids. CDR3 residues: CASSLKGPGSSYEQYF. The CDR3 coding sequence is TGTGCCAGCAGTTTAAAAGGTCCGGGGAGCTCCTACGAGCAGTACTTC.

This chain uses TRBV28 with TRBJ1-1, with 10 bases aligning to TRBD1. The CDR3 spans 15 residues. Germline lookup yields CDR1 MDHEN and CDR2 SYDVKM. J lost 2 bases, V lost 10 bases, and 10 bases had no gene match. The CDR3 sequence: CATRQGALFNTEAFF. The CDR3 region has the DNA TGTGCCACCAGACAGGGGGCTCTTTTTAACACTGAAGCTTTCTTT.

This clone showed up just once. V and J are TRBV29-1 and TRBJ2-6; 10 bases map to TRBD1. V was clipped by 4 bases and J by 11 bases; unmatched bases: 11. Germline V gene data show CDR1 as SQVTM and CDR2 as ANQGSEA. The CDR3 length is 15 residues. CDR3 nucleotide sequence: TGCAGCGTTGCCTCCGGGACAGGGGCCCATCACGTCCTGACTTTC. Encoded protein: CSVASGTGAHHVLTF.

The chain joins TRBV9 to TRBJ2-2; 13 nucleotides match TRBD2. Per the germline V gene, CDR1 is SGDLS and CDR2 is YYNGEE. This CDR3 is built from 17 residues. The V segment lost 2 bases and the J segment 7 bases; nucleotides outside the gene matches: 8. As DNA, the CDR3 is TGTGCCAGCAGCGTCAGTACTAGCGGGAGGGCCGTCGGGGAGCTGTTTTTT. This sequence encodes CASSVSTSGRAVGELFF.

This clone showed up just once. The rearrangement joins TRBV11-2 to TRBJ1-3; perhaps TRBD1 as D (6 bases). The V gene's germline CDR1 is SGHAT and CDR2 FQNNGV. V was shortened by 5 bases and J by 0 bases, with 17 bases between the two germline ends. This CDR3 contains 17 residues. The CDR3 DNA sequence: TGTGCCAGCAGCGAATTCGACAGGTTAATCTCTGGAAACACCATATATTTT. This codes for CASSEFDRLISGNTIYF.

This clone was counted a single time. CDR3 nucleotides: TGTGCCAGCAGTTACTCCGGAGGGCAAGAGACCCAGTACTTC. The encoded protein is CASSYSGGQETQYF. The chain joins TRBV6-5 to TRBJ2-5, with D perhaps TRBD2 (6 bases). Trimming left V 0 bases short and J 2 bases short, with 7 bases between. The V gene's germline CDR1 is MNHEY and CDR2 SVGAGI. The CDR3 is made up of 14 amino acids.

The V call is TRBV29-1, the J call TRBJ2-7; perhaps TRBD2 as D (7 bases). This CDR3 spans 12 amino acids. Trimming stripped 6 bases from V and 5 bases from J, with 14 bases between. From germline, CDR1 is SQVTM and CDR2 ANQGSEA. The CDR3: CSVLPGGHEQYF. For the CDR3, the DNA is TGCAGCGTCCTGCCGGGGGGCCACGAGCAGTACTTC.

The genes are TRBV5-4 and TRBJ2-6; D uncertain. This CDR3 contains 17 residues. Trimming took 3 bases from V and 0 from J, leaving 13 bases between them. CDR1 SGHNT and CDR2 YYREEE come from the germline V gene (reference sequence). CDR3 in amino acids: CASSSTQTFSGANVLTF. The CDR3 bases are TGTGCCAGCAGCTCTACACAAACTTTCTCTGGGGCCAACGTCCTGACTTTC.

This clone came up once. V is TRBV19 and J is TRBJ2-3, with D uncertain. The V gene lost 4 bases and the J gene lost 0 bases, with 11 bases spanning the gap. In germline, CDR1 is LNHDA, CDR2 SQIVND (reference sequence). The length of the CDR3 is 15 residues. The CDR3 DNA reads TGTGCCAGTAGTAGCATAGCAGCTAGCACAGATACGCAGTATTTT. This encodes CASSSIAASTDTQYF.

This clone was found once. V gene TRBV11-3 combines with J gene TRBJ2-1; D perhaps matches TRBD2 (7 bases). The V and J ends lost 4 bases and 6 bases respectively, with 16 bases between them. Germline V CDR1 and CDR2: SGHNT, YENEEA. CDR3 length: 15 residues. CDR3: CASSSRGGGPNEQFF. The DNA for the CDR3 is TGTGCCAGCAGCTCCCGAGGGGGAGGGCCCAATGAGCAGTTCTTC.

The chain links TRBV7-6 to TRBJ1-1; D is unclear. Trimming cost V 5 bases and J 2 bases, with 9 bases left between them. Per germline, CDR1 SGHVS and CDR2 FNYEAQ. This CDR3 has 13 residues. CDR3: CASSRGFNTEAFF. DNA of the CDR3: TGTGCCAGCAGCCGGGGATTTAACACTGAAGCTTTCTTT. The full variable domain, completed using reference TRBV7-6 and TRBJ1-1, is GAGVSQSPRYKVTKRGQDVALRCDPISGHVSLYWYRQALGQGPEFLTYFNYEAQQDKSGLPNDRFSAERPEGSISTLTIQRTEQRDSAMYRCASSRGFNTEAFFGQGTRLTVV.

CDR3 DNA sequence: TGTGCCAGCAGCTTAGGTACTAGCGGGCCCACCTACGAGCAGTACTTC. Translated: CASSLGTSGPTYEQYF. The rearrangement joins TRBV7-9 to TRBJ2-7, with TRBD2 matching 9 bases. CDR3 length: 16 amino acids. With V trimmed by 1 base and J by 2 bases, 6 bases remained unmatched. From germline, CDR1 is SEHNR and CDR2 FQNEAQ (reference sequence).

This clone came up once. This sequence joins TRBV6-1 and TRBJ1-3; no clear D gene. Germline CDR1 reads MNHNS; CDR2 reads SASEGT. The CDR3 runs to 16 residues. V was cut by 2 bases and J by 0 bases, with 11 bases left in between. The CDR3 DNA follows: TGTGCCAGCAGTGAACCGCAGTCGCTCTCTGGAAACACCATATATTTT. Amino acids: CASSEPQSLSGNTIYF.

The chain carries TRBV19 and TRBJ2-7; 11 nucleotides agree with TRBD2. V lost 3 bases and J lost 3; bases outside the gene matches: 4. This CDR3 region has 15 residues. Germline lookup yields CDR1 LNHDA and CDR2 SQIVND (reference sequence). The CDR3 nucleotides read TGTGCCAGTAGTATGGTGGGACTAGCGGTCTACGAGCAGTACTTC. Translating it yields CASSMVGLAVYEQYF.

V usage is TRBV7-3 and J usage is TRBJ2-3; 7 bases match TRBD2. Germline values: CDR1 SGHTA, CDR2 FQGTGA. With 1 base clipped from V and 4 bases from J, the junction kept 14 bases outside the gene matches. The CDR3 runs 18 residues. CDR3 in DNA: TGTGCCAGCAGCTTAATCTTCGGGGCGGGAGAAGGGTCAGATACGCAGTATTTT. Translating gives CASSLIFGAGEGSDTQYF.

Here the CDR3 DNA reads TGCGCCAGCAGCCGGGACAGGGAAAAACTGTTTTTT. It yields the protein CASSRDREKLFF. This chain links TRBV4-1 with TRBJ1-4; TRBD1 aligns across 8 bases. The trim removed 4 bases at V and 8 bases at J, leaving 0 bases unmatched. The CDR3 sequence is 12 residues long. The germline CDR1 and CDR2 sequences are MGHRA and YSYEKL.

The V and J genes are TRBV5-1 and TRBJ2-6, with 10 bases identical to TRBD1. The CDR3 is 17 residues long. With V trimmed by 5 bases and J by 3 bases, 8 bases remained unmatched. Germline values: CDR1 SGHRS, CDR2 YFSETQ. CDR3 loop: CASRRGQGSSGANVLTF. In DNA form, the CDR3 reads TGCGCCAGCAGACGGGGACAGGGGAGTAGTGGGGCCAACGTCCTGACTTTC.

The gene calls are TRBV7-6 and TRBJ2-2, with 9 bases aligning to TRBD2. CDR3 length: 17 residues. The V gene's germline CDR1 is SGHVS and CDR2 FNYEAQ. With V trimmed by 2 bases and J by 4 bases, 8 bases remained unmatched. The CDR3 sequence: CASSLSRREGFTGELFF. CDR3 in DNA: TGTGCCAGCAGCTTATCTCGGCGGGAGGGCTTCACCGGGGAGCTGTTTTTT.

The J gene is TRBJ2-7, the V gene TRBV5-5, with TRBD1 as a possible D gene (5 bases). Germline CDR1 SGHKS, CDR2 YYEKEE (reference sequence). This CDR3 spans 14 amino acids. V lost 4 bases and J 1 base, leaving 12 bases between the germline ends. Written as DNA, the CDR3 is TGTGCCAGCAGCCTCCGGACACCTTCCTACGAGCAGTACTTC. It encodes CASSLRTPSYEQYF.

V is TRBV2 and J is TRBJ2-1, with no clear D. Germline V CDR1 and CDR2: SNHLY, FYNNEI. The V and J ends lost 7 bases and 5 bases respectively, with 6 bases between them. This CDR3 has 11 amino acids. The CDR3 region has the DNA TGTGCCAGCACTCAGAACAATGAGCAGTTCTTC. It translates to CASTQNNEQFF. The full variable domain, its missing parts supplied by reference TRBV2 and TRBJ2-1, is EPEVTQTPSHQVTQMGQEVILRCVPISNHLYFYWYRQILGQKVEFLVSFYNNEISEKSEIFDDQFSVERPDGSNFTLKIRSTKLEDSAMYFCASTQNNEQFFGPGTRLTVL.

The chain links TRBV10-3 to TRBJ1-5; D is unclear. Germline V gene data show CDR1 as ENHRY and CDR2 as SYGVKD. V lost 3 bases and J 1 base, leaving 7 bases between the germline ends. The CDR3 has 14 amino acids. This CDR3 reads CAISDSRSNQPQHF. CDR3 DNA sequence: TGTGCCATCAGTGATTCCCGAAGCAATCAGCCCCAGCATTTT.

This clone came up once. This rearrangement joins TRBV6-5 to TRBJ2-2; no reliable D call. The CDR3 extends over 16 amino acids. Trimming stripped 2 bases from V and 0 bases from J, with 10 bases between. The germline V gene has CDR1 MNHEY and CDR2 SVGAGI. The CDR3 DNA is TGTGCCAGCAGTTACCCGACCGGTTCGAACACCGGGGAGCTGTTTTTT. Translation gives CASSYPTGSNTGELFF.

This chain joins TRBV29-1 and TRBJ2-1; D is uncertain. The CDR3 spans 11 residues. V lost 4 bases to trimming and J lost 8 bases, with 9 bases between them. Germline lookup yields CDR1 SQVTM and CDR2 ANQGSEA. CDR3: CSVGIVHEQFF. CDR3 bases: TGCAGCGTTGGAATAGTTCATGAGCAGTTCTTC.

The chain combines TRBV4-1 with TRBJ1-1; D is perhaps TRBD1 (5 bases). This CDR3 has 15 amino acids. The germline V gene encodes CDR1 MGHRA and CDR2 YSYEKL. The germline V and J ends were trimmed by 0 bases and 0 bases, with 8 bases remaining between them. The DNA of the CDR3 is TGCGCCAGCAGCCAAGATTGGGGCTTGAACACTGAAGCTTTCTTT. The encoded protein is CASSQDWGLNTEAFF.

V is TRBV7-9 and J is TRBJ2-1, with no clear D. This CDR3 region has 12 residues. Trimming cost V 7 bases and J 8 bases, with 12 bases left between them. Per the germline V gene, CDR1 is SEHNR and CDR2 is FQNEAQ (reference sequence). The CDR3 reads CASNHLTDEQFF. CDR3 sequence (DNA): TGTGCCAGCAACCATTTGACGGATGAGCAGTTCTTC.

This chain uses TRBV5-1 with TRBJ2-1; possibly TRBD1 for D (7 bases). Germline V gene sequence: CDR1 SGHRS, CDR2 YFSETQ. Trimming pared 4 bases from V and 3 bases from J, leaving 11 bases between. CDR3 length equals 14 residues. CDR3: CASSAGQLYNEQFF. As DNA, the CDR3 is TGCGCCAGCAGCGCGGGACAGCTCTACAATGAGCAGTTCTTC.

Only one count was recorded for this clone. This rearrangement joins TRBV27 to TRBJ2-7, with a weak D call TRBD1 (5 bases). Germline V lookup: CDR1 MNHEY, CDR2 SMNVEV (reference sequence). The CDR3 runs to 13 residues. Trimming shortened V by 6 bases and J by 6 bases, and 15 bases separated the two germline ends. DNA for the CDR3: TGTGCCAGCAGCCCAGCCGCTGGGGCCGAGCAGTACTTC. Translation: CASSPAAGAEQYF.

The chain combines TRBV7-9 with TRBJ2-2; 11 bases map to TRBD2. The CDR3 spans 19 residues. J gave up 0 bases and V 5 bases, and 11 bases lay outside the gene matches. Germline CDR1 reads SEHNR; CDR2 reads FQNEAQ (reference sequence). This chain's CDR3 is CASSSTDLAGGTNTGELFF. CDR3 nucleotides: TGTGCCAGCAGCAGTACAGACCTAGCGGGAGGCACGAACACCGGGGAGCTGTTTTTT.

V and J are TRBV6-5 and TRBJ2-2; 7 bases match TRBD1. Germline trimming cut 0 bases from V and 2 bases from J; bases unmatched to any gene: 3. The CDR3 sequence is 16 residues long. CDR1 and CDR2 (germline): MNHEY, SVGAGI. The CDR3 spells CASSYSNRGNTGELFF. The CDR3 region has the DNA TGTGCCAGCAGTTACTCAAACAGGGGTAACACCGGGGAGCTGTTTTTT.